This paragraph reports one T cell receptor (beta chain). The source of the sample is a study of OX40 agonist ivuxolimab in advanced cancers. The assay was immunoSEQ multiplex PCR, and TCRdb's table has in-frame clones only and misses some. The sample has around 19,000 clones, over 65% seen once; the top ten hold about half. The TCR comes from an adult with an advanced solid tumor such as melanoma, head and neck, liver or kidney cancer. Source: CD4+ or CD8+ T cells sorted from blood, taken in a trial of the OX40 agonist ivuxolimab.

Here the CDR3 DNA reads TGTGCCAGTAGTATGGACAGGCAAGAGACCCAGTACTTC. The encoded protein is CASSMDRQETQYF. J is TRBJ2-5 and V is TRBV19; TRBD1 matches 7 bases. This CDR3 contains 13 residues. J was trimmed by 2 bases and V by 3 bases; bases with no gene match: 0. Germline V CDR1 and CDR2: LNHDA, SQIVND (reference sequence).